These T cell receptor beta chains were read from a single sample in a study of neurological immune-mediated disorders. TCRdb itself ran the 5' RACE reads through MiXCR, one entry per CDR3 protein. The data show about 44,000 distinct CDR3 sequences, around 6% seen once. The sequenced sample consisted of CD4+ T cells from blood. The receptors were gathered from a woman in her forties in good health. CDR3s include the opening cysteine and the closing phenylalanine or tryptophan. Each record gives: D gene, clone size, J gene, V gene, CDR3 DNA, CDR3 protein. A D gene is named only where the DNA matches it firmly. Expanded clones get a size class; other rows say once, few or many, or leave the size out.

. many TRBJ2-1 TRBV20-1 TGCAGTGCTAGAGACGGGTTTTCCTACAATGAGCAGTTCTTC CSARDGFSYNEQFF
TRBD1 many TRBJ2-1 TRBV5-1 TGCGCCAGCAGCGAACAGGGGGGTGAGCAGTTCTTC CASSEQGGEQFF
TRBD1 many TRBJ1-2 TRBV20-1 TGCAGTGCAAATCCGGGACAGGGTAAAGTTAACTATGGCTACACCTTC CSANPGQGKVNYGYTF
. many TRBJ2-2 TRBV20-1 TGCAGTGCTAGAGCTACACTCCCGGGTAGCGGGGAGCTGTTTTTT CSARATLPGSGELFF
. . TRBJ2-2 TRBV11-2 TGTGCCAGCAGCTCACACCTTCGAGGCACCGGGGAGCTGTTTTTT CASSSHLRGTGELFF
TRBD2 many TRBJ2-3 TRBV29-1 TGCAGCGTTGACGAACTAGCGGGTGGCACAGATACGCAGTATTTT CSVDELAGGTDTQYF
. many TRBJ1-5 TRBV6-2/TRBV6-3 TGTGCCAGCAGCAATACAGGAGGCCAGCCCCAGCATTTT CASSNTGGQPQHF
TRBD1 many TRBJ2-7 TRBV3-1 TGTGCCAGCAGCCAATTTAATGACAGGGTGAACCACGAGCAGTACTTC CASSQFNDRVNHEQYF
TRBD2 many TRBJ2-5 TRBV20-1 TGCAGTGCTTGGGGACTAAGTAGGCAGACCCAGTACTTC CSAWGLSRQTQYF
. many TRBJ1-1 TRBV7-6 TGTGCCAGCAGCCCAAGCGGGCCACCCGGTTTCTTT CASSPSGPPGFF
TRBD1 . TRBJ2-5 TRBV6-7 TGTGCCAGCAGTTACCCAGGGGGCACGGCCCGGGAGACCCAGTACTTC CASSYPGGTARETQYF
. many TRBJ1-2 TRBV28 TGTGCCAGCAGTAGGGAACTAGGCTACACCTTC CASSRELGYTF
. many TRBJ1-2 TRBV25-1 TGTGCCAGCAGTGAAAAGGGTTATGGCTACACCTTC CASSEKGYGYTF
. many TRBJ1-1 TRBV5-1 TGCGCCAGCTCCTTGGGGGGTAAGGCTGAAGCTTTCTTT CASSLGGKAEAFF
. many TRBJ1-5 TRBV7-9 TGTGCCTCCGGGGGGGGGGTAGCAAATCAGCCCCAGCATTTT CASGGGVANQPQHF
. . TRBJ2-1 TRBV7-2 TGTGCCAGTGCGGGGTACCCCTACAATGAGCAGTTCTTC CASAGYPYNEQFF